This T cell receptor (beta chain) was sequenced in a study of control samples from healthy donors and cancer patients. Repertoires were generated with immunoSEQ multiplex PCR, while TCRdb's copy carries only in-frame clones and drops some. The sample carries some 150,000 clones, roughly 95% recorded once. J lost 8 bases, V lost 6 bases, and 9 bases had no gene match. CDR1 and CDR2 (germline): MDHEN, SYDVKM. CDR3 length equals 13 residues. The clonotype was recovered from a woman aged 25-40 years in good health. The chain joins TRBV28 to TRBJ1-2, with 7 bases identical to TRBD1. The sequencing input was blood. CDR3 sequence: CASSFLKQGGYTF. The CDR3 DNA is TGTGCCAGCAGCTTCCTCAAACAGGGGGGCTACACCTTC.